This is a list of T cell receptor beta chains from one sample in a study of CD8 T cells in ankylosing spondylitis. TCRdb fed the 5' RACE reads into MiXCR, producing one record per CDR3 protein. The data hold around 280,000 distinct CDR3 sequences, with around 19% observed a single time. Sequenced sample: blood, either unsorted or a sorted T cell fraction (not recorded which). The receptor set was obtained from a male donor with ankylosing spondylitis or in good health (not recorded which). Both conserved end residues are part of each CDR3. A D gene is named only where the DNA matches it firmly. Size is stated for part of the rows, as once, few or many counts, or as a class when the clone is expanded.

v_call: TRBV5-1
j_call: TRBJ2-1
d_call: -
clone_size: -
cdr3_aa: CASTPNLDNEQFF
cdr3_nt: TGCGCCAGCACCCCGAACCTGGACAATGAGCAGTTCTTC

v_call: TRBV11-1
j_call: TRBJ2-1
d_call: TRBD2
clone_size: many
cdr3_aa: CASSLGTSGLIRNEQFF
cdr3_nt: TGTGCCAGCAGCTTGGGGACTAGCGGGTTGATTAGGAATGAGCAGTTCTTC

v_call: TRBV5-1
j_call: TRBJ2-1
d_call: -
clone_size: -
cdr3_aa: CASSLQGDNEQFF
cdr3_nt: TGCGCCAGCAGCTTACAGGGCGACAATGAGCAGTTCTTC

v_call: TRBV12-3/TRBV12-4
j_call: TRBJ1-1
d_call: TRBD1
clone_size: few
cdr3_aa: CASSPHGQGGEAFF
cdr3_nt: TGTGCCAGCAGTCCCCATGGACAGGGCGGTGAAGCTTTCTTT

v_call: TRBV7-9
j_call: TRBJ2-5
d_call: -
clone_size: -
cdr3_aa: CASSLVLGLQETQYF
cdr3_nt: TGTGCCAGCAGCTTAGTCCTGGGACTGCAAGAGACCCAGTACTTC

v_call: TRBV5-1
j_call: TRBJ2-3
d_call: TRBD2
clone_size: -
cdr3_aa: CASSEGLAVFTDTQYF
cdr3_nt: TGCGCCAGCAGCGAGGGACTAGCGGTTTTCACAGATACGCAGTATTTT

v_call: TRBV4-1
j_call: TRBJ2-1
d_call: -
clone_size: -
cdr3_aa: CASSQEAASYNEQFF
cdr3_nt: TGCGCCAGCAGCCAAGAAGCTGCGTCCTACAATGAGCAGTTCTTC

v_call: TRBV12-3/TRBV12-4
j_call: TRBJ1-6
d_call: -
clone_size: many
cdr3_aa: CASSLGQGLNSPLHF
cdr3_nt: TGTGCCAGCAGTTTAGGGCAGGGGCTTAATTCACCCCTCCACTTT

v_call: TRBV20-1
j_call: TRBJ2-3
d_call: TRBD1
clone_size: few
cdr3_aa: CSARKPGGVLDTQYF
cdr3_nt: TGCAGTGCTAGGAAACCAGGGGGCGTCTTAGATACGCAGTATTTT

v_call: TRBV20-1
j_call: TRBJ2-1
d_call: TRBD2
clone_size: -
cdr3_aa: CSATSGGERENEQFF
cdr3_nt: TGCAGTGCTACTTCGGGGGGGGAAAGGGAAAATGAGCAGTTCTTC

v_call: TRBV5-1
j_call: TRBJ2-6
d_call: -
clone_size: few
cdr3_aa: CASSLAGPGANVLTF
cdr3_nt: TGCGCCAGCAGCTTGGCGGGGCCTGGGGCCAACGTCCTGACTTTC

v_call: TRBV12-3/TRBV12-4
j_call: TRBJ1-1
d_call: -
clone_size: many
cdr3_aa: CASSRLKDTEAFF
cdr3_nt: TGTGCCAGCAGCCGACTGAAGGACACTGAAGCTTTCTTT

v_call: TRBV10-2
j_call: TRBJ1-4
d_call: -
clone_size: -
cdr3_aa: CASSGKLFF
cdr3_nt: TGCGCCAGCAGTGGGAAACTGTTTTTT

v_call: TRBV20-1
j_call: TRBJ1-6
d_call: -
clone_size: -
cdr3_aa: CSASWRGGSPLHF
cdr3_nt: TGCAGTGCTAGTTGGCGGGGAGGTTCACCCCTCCACTTT

v_call: TRBV12-3/TRBV12-4
j_call: TRBJ2-3
d_call: TRBD2
clone_size: -
cdr3_aa: CASTKRGGPPDTQYF
cdr3_nt: TGTGCCAGCACCAAACGGGGGGGCCCGCCAGATACGCAGTATTTT

v_call: TRBV7-3
j_call: TRBJ1-1
d_call: -
clone_size: -
cdr3_aa: CASSLTQDSPLAFF
cdr3_nt: TGTGCCAGCAGCTTAACTCAGGACTCACCTCTAGCTTTCTTT

v_call: TRBV5-1
j_call: TRBJ1-2
d_call: -
clone_size: -
cdr3_aa: CASSPTWGAQDGYTF
cdr3_nt: TGCGCCAGCAGCCCTACCTGGGGGGCGCAGGATGGCTACACCTTC

v_call: TRBV12-3/TRBV12-4
j_call: TRBJ1-1
d_call: -
clone_size: -
cdr3_aa: CASYQWGQQGGSFF
cdr3_nt: TGTGCCAGCTACCAGTGGGGGCAACAGGGAGGGTCTTTCTTT

v_call: TRBV10-2
j_call: TRBJ2-3
d_call: -
clone_size: few
cdr3_aa: CASSESISSPPDTQYF
cdr3_nt: TGCGCCAGCAGTGAGTCGATCTCGAGCCCCCCGGATACGCAGTATTTT

v_call: TRBV15
j_call: TRBJ2-3
d_call: -
clone_size: -
cdr3_aa: CATSREDRPNTQYF
cdr3_nt: TGTGCCACCAGCAGAGAAGACAGACCGAATACGCAGTATTTT